This T cell receptor (beta chain) was sequenced for a study of blood T cell repertoires in COVID-19. Background on the study: From the United States, Italy and Spain came samples of acute and convalescent COVID-19. T cells, B-cell-depleted T cells, or PBMCs provided the cDNA or gDNA that served as material.

In the original analysis: Reference gene primer amplification gave nucleated cell count estimates. Generated by immunoSEQ multiplex PCR, the TCRdb table keeps only in-frame clones and is missing some. The V and J calls and the clone size are those of that table, but D and trimming were determined from the DNA. The sample yields about 280,000 clones, over 75% seen once. The CDR3 consists of 17 residues. Germline values: CDR1 MNHNS, CDR2 SASEGT. V lost 0 bases, J lost 5 bases, and 17 bases lay in between. The TCR was taken from a human donor in a cohort sampled during active COVID-19. The sample was peripheral blood. This sequence joins TRBV6-1 and TRBJ2-4; weak D call: TRBD1 (5 bases). CDR3: CASSEAGFGAGQNIQYF. The CDR3 DNA is TGTGCCAGCAGTGAAGCAGGATTTGGGGCAGGTCAAAACATTCAGTACTTC.